This passage covers 9 T cell receptor beta chains from one sample sequenced in a study of prognosis after radiotherapy for stage I lung cancer. Amplification of TCR beta CDR3 from genomic DNA used two-round multiplex PCR. Primers (each specific to one TRBV or TRBJ gene) were used in first-round PCR. TCRdb called the multiplex PCR reads again in MiXCR, with one record for every CDR3 protein. The sample records under 75,000 distinct CDR3 sequences, 26% being singletons. This material consisted of PBMCs, taken before or after stereotactic body radiation therapy (not recorded which). The source of these receptors is a donor aged 50 or older with non-small cell lung cancer.

At least ten counts were recorded for this clonotype. The rearrangement links TRBV6-1 to TRBJ1-5, with a weak D call TRBD1 (6 bases). Germline CDR1 is MNHNS and CDR2 is SASEGT. The CDR3 has 14 residues. V was pared by 5 bases and J by 8 bases, with 16 bases between. As DNA, the CDR3 is TGTGCCAGCAGTCCGACAGGTCTATCGGAGCCCCAGCATTTT. Translation gives CASSPTGLSEPQHF.

The sample holds many counts of this clonotype. The rearrangement joins TRBV5-1 to TRBJ1-3, with TRBD1 as a possible D gene (5 bases). Trimming stripped 1 base from V and 4 bases from J, with 15 bases between. In germline, CDR1 is SGHRS, CDR2 YFSETQ. This CDR3 region has 16 residues. This CDR3 is CASSLFVGTTGNTIYF. In nucleotides, the CDR3 is TGCGCCAGCAGCTTGTTTGTCGGGACGACCGGAAACACCATATATTTT.

This clonotype was observed at least ten times. The CDR3 loop is CASSPLGGGLNTQYF. CDR3 in DNA: TGTGCCAGTAGTCCCTTGGGGGGGGGACTAAATACGCAGTATTTT. The V and J genes are TRBV19 and TRBJ2-3; 7 bases agree with TRBD2. The CDR3 consists of 15 residues. Germline V gives CDR1 LNHDA, CDR2 SQIVND (reference sequence). V lost 5 bases and J lost 7; bases outside the gene matches: 12. The variable domain in full, completed from reference TRBV19 and TRBJ2-3, reads DGGITQSPKYLFRKEGQNVTLSCEQNLNHDAMYWYRQDPGQGLRLIYYSQIVNDFQKGDIAEGYSVSREKKESFPLTVTSAQKNPTAFYLCASSPLGGGLNTQYFGPGTRLTVL.

Ten or more counts support this clonotype. CDR3 DNA sequence: TGTGCCAGCAGGGACAGCTATGGCTACACCTTC. It yields the protein CASRDSYGYTF. This sequence joins TRBV2 and TRBJ1-2; tentatively, D is TRBD1 (6 bases). Germline V gives CDR1 SNHLY, CDR2 FYNNEI. The CDR3 runs 11 residues. Trimming pared 6 bases from V and 4 bases from J, leaving 6 bases between. Filled out from reference TRBV2 and TRBJ1-2, the complete variable domain reads EPEVTQTPSHQVTQMGQEVILRCVPISNHLYFYWYRQILGQKVEFLVSFYNNEISEKSEIFDDQFSVERPDGSNFTLKIRSTKLEDSAMYFCASRDSYGYTFGSGTRLTVV.

This clonotype was detected many times. The chain carries TRBV6-1 and TRBJ2-4; 7 bases map to TRBD1. Germline V gene sequence: CDR1 MNHNS, CDR2 SASEGT. The CDR3 runs 15 residues. J gave up 11 bases and V 0 bases, and 10 bases lay outside the gene matches. DNA for the CDR3: TGTGCCAGCAGTGAAGCGGGAAGGGGGCCGGGCGTTCAGTACTTC. This translates into CASSEAGRGPGVQYF.

This clonotype has at least ten counts. V usage is TRBV10-3 and J usage is TRBJ1-3; 7 positions match TRBD1. V was pared by 4 bases and J by 3 bases, with 3 bases of the junction left unmatched. Germline V CDR1 and CDR2: ENHRY, SYGVKD. The CDR3 has 14 residues. The CDR3, as DNA: TGTGCCATCAGTGGAGGGGGCTTTGGAAACACCATATATTTT. The encoded protein is CAISGGGFGNTIYF.

This clonotype showed up many times. The rearrangement links TRBV14 to TRBJ2-7; tentative D call: TRBD1 (5 bases). The V gene lost 0 bases and the J gene lost 4 bases, with 10 bases spanning the gap. The CDR3 is 14 amino acids. Per germline, CDR1 SGHDN and CDR2 FVKESK. Here the CDR3 reads CASSQEGVLYEQYF. Here the CDR3 DNA reads TGTGCCAGCAGCCAAGAAGGGGTTCTTTACGAGCAGTACTTC.

This clonotype was seen at least ten times. The chain uses TRBV12-3 or TRBV12-4 and TRBJ1-1; D gene uncertain. V lost 2 bases, J lost 1 base, and 8 bases lay in between. This CDR3 is built from 14 residues. The CDR3 here is CASSLMTGNTEAFF. CDR3 nucleotides: TGTGCCAGCAGTTTAATGACTGGGAACACTGAAGCTTTCTTT.

In its sample, this clonotype was seen many times. The chain combines TRBV5-4 with TRBJ2-1; 14 nucleotides match TRBD2. This CDR3 contains 19 residues. V lost 4 bases, J lost 0 bases, and 9 bases stayed unmatched. Germline values: CDR1 SGHNT, CDR2 YYREEE (reference sequence). CDR3 sequence reads: CASSKRLAGGPSSYNEQFF. The CDR3 bases are TGTGCCAGCAGCAAGAGACTAGCGGGGGGGCCGAGCTCCTACAATGAGCAGTTCTTC.